The present T cell receptor (beta chain) was sequenced within a study of cytomegalovirus exposure and HLA in healthy donors. As to this clone: The antigen is not known.

This CDR3 comprises 13 residues. CDR1 and CDR2 from the germline V gene are LGHNA and YNFKEQ. The V gene lost 3 bases and the J gene lost 8 bases, with 13 bases spanning the gap. General study points: Across all donors, roughly uniform sequencing depth was an assumption of the presence/absence analyses.

13 Jbeta primers and 60 Vbeta primers were used for the PCR. The table came from immunoSEQ multiplex PCR; TCRdb's copy has only in-frame clones and leaves some out. The table includes about 94,000 clones, roughly three quarters detected once. Sequencing input: PBMCs. The sequence was collected from a woman aged 40 to 50 in good health and CMV-seronegative. The chain links TRBV4-2 to TRBJ2-5; D gene uncertain. CDR3 loop: CASSHDYRDTQYF. The CDR3, as DNA: TGTGCCAGCAGCCACGATTACCGAGATACCCAGTACTTC.